The 30 T cell receptor beta chains below all came from one sample that was sequenced in a study of response to subunit inactivated influenza vaccine. Each CDR3 protein gets one entry after TCRdb re-called the RT-PCR reads with MiXCR. The top ten clones hold about 9.4% of a sample with around 300,000 distinct CDR3 sequences, roughly 22% of them seen once. The specimen was PBMCs from blood, collected 21 months after vaccination. These receptors were taken from a man in his fifties or sixties who received an inactivated influenza vaccine.

The chain combines TRBV12-3 or TRBV12-4 with TRBJ2-1; the match to TRBD2 covers 9 bases. The CDR3 is 14 residues long. The junction had 12 bases not matched to a gene; V was cut back by 8 bases and J by 10 bases. In nucleotides, the CDR3 is TGTGCCAGCGGCGGACTAGCGACTCCTTTGGAGCAGTTCTTC. Translated, it gives CASGGLATPLEQFF.

This clonotype was detected many times. The gene calls are TRBV6-1 and TRBJ1-2, with D perhaps TRBD1 (6 bases). The germline CDR1 and CDR2 sequences are MNHNS and SASEGT. The CDR3 is made up of 16 amino acids. The V end was cut by 6 bases, the J end by 1 base, with 18 bases between. CDR3 nucleotide sequence: TGTGCCAGCAGCCCCTTAACTCGGGGGCTTAACTATGGCTACACCTTC. It is translated as CASSPLTRGLNYGYTF.

J is TRBJ2-7 and V is TRBV6-5; 8 positions agree with TRBD2. The V gene end was trimmed by 0 bases and the J gene end by 1 base; junction bases not matched to a gene: 8. There are 17 residues in the CDR3. Germline V gene data show CDR1 as MNHEY and CDR2 as SVGAGI. Written as DNA, the CDR3 is TGTGCCAGCAGTTACTCGTCCGCCCGGGGGGGATCCTACGAGCAGTACTTC. Translation gives CASSYSSARGGSYEQYF.

On this clonotype itself: One end of the junction is discordant with germline, which a read error may explain. The V gene is TRBV7-2, the J gene TRBJ2-3; 12 bases map to TRBD2. This CDR3 comprises 18 residues. CDR1 SGHTA and CDR2 FQGNSA come from the germline V gene. The CDR3 DNA sequence: TGTGCCAGCAGCCTAGCGGGGGGGACGATAACTAGCACAGATACGCAGTATTTT. Translating it yields CASSLAGGTITSTDTQYF.

The chain combines TRBV9 with TRBJ1-5; D unclear. Germline V CDR1 and CDR2: SGDLS, YYNGEE. This CDR3 has 14 amino acids. Trimming removed 10 bases at V and 0 bases at J, with 14 bases between. The CDR3 DNA sequence: TGTGCCGGCGATATTGTGCATAGCAATCAGCCCCAGCATTTT. It is translated as CAGDIVHSNQPQHF. The full variable domain, rest sourced from reference TRBV9 and TRBJ1-5, is DSGVTQTPKHLITATGQRVTLRCSPRSGDLSVYWYQQSLDQGLQFLIQYYNGEERAKGNILERFSAQQFPDLHSELNLSSLELGDSALYFCAGDIVHSNQPQHFGDGTRLSIL.

This clonotype was seen once. The rearrangement joins TRBV12-3 or TRBV12-4 to TRBJ2-7, with 7 positions matching TRBD1. The CDR3 spans 13 residues. The ends lost 6 bases at V and 3 bases at J; junction bases unmatched: 5. The CDR3 coding sequence is TGTGCCAGCAGATTGGGACAGTTCTACGAGCAGTACTTC. Its protein is CASRLGQFYEQYF.

This chain uses TRBV12-3 or TRBV12-4 with TRBJ1-1; possibly TRBD1 for D (5 bases). V was pared by 6 bases and J by 1 base, with 9 bases between. This CDR3 is built from 13 residues. The CDR3 DNA reads TGTGCCAGCAGGGGACGGGAGAACACTGAAGCTTTCTTT. Protein sequence: CASRGRENTEAFF.

Note on this clonotype: This likely comes from a read error, as the CDR3 has no conserved phenylalanine or tryptophan at its end. The DNA is left out, because the CDR3 cannot be placed on it with certainty; the CDR3 is given as TCRdb lists it. The chain carries TRBV20-1 and TRBJ2-1; the DNA was not compared with TRBD2, the D call given in the table. Per germline, CDR1 DFQATT and CDR2 SNEGSKA (reference sequence). Counting both end residues, the CDR3 totals 10 amino acids. The CDR3 protein is CSARDGREGL.

The chain recombines TRBV27 with TRBJ1-5, with D possibly matching TRBD1 (5 bases). There are 16 residues in the CDR3. The V gene lost 6 bases and the J gene lost 2 bases, with 17 bases spanning the gap. From germline, CDR1 is MNHEY and CDR2 SMNVEV (reference sequence). CDR3 in amino acids: CASSPRASPGNQPQHF. The CDR3 DNA follows: TGTGCCAGCAGCCCCAGGGCCTCCCCGGGCAATCAGCCCCAGCATTTT.

The chain employs TRBV20-1 and TRBJ2-3; D is unresolved. The CDR3 is made up of 15 amino acids. From germline, CDR1 is DFQATT and CDR2 SNEGSKA (reference sequence). The germline V and J ends were trimmed by 5 bases and 2 bases, with 17 bases remaining between them. CDR3 amino acids: CSALLSAGDTDTQYF. CDR3 sequence (DNA): TGCAGTGCTCTCCTGTCGGCTGGAGACACAGATACGCAGTATTTT.

V and J are TRBV7-2 and TRBJ1-2; 8 bases match TRBD1. V dropped 1 base and J dropped 13; count of bases not matched to a gene: 8. Germline assignment: CDR1 SGHTA and CDR2 FQGNSA. CDR3 length: 13 residues. CDR3 residues: CASSLGGQGTGTF. CDR3 sequence (DNA): TGTGCCAGCAGCTTAGGCGGACAGGGAACGGGCACCTTC.

The V and J genes are TRBV7-9 and TRBJ1-1; the D is unclear. The CDR3 has 13 amino acids. Per germline, CDR1 SEHNR and CDR2 FQNEAQ (reference sequence). Trimming left V 2 bases short and J 3 bases short, with 7 bases between. The CDR3 is CASSLLPYTEAFF. As DNA, the CDR3 is TGTGCCAGCAGCTTATTACCGTACACTGAAGCTTTCTTT.

The CDR3 spells CASSPRGSARGTDTQYF. In nucleotides, the CDR3 is TGTGCCAGCAGCCCCCGGGGGAGCGCCCGTGGGACAGATACGCAGTATTTT. The rearrangement links TRBV7-9 to TRBJ2-3; weak D call: TRBD2 (6 bases). Germline V gives CDR1 SEHNR, CDR2 FQNEAQ (reference sequence). CDR3 size: 17 residues. The V gene lost 5 bases and the J gene lost 3 bases, with 21 bases spanning the gap.

The J gene is TRBJ2-1, the V gene TRBV29-1; possibly TRBD1 or TRBD2 for D (5 bases each). Trimming took 4 bases from V and 7 from J, leaving 14 bases between them. CDR1 SQVTM and CDR2 ANQGSEA come from the germline V gene. CDR3 size: 13 residues. The CDR3 DNA reads as TGCAGCGTTGCACGGGTAGGGACGAATGAGCAGTTCTTC. It specifies CSVARVGTNEQFF.

This clonotype has only a few counts. The rearrangement links TRBV3-1 to TRBJ1-5, with 8 bases that match TRBD1. Per the germline V gene, CDR1 is LGHDT and CDR2 is YNNKEL (reference sequence). This CDR3 has 15 amino acids. J gave up 3 bases and V 0 bases, and 1 base lay outside the gene matches. This chain's CDR3 is CASSQDRGPNQPQHF. The CDR3, as DNA: TGTGCCAGCAGCCAAGACAGGGGGCCCAATCAGCCCCAGCATTTT.

This clonotype turned up a few times. The rearrangement joins TRBV5-4 to TRBJ1-2, with 9 bases fitting TRBD1. The CDR3 spans 15 residues. The V and J ends lost 5 bases and 4 bases, in that order; junction bases with no gene match: 9. CDR1 SGHNT and CDR2 YYREEE come from the germline V gene (reference sequence). The CDR3 DNA reads TGTGCCAGCAGGCCCGGGACAGGGAATACCTATGGCTACACCTTC. Protein: CASRPGTGNTYGYTF.

This clonotype was counted ten times or more. V and J are TRBV7-2 and TRBJ1-1, with TRBD1 as a possible D gene (6 bases). The V gene lost 1 base and the J gene lost 4 bases, with 10 bases spanning the gap. Per germline, CDR1 SGHTA and CDR2 FQGNSA. The CDR3 consists of 14 residues. CDR3 sequence: CASSLVQGVTEAFF. The DNA of the CDR3 is TGTGCCAGCAGCTTAGTACAGGGTGTCACTGAAGCTTTCTTT.

This chain uses TRBV20-1 with TRBJ1-1; 7 nucleotides line up with TRBD1. Per the germline V gene, CDR1 is DFQATT and CDR2 is SNEGSKA (reference sequence). The CDR3 has 10 residues. Here the CDR3 DNA reads TGCAGGATACCAGGGGGTGAAGCTTTCTTT. The encoded protein is CRIPGGEAFF.

This clonotype appeared a few times. In DNA form, the CDR3 reads TGTGCCAGCTCACCCCCCCGGGGACAAGAGACCCAGTACTTC. It translates to CASSPPRGQETQYF. This chain joins TRBV18 and TRBJ2-5; possible D gene TRBD2, 5 bases. Per germline, CDR1 KGHSH and CDR2 LQKENI. V shed 3 bases and J shed 2 bases, with 10 bases lying between them. This CDR3 has 14 residues.

The chain recombines TRBV6-5 with TRBJ2-3, with 10 bases identical to TRBD2. Germline values: CDR1 MNHEY, CDR2 SVGAGI. This CDR3 is built from 18 residues. V shed 0 bases and J 5 bases; nucleotides not matched to a gene: 11. Here the CDR3 reads CASSYSLSSGGAIDTQYF. As DNA, the CDR3 is TGTGCCAGCAGTTACTCGTTGTCCAGCGGGGGGGCTATAGATACGCAGTATTTT.

The chain links TRBV15 to TRBJ2-3, with TRBD2 as a possible D gene (5 bases). The CDR3 has 14 amino acids. The germline V gene has CDR1 LNHNV and CDR2 YYDKDF (reference sequence). Trimming cost V 1 base and J 2 bases, with 7 bases left between them. The CDR3 DNA reads TGTGCCACCAGCAGAGCTAGCCCCACAGATACGCAGTATTTT. This encodes CATSRASPTDTQYF.

This clonotype was detected only a few times. This chain joins TRBV5-1 and TRBJ1-1; TRBD1 is a possible D gene (5 bases). V lost 3 bases and J lost 1, with 16 bases in between. The germline V gene encodes CDR1 SGHRS and CDR2 YFSETQ. The CDR3 sequence is 16 residues long. The CDR3, as DNA: TGCGCCAGCAGCTCCACCCGTATAGGGGAGAACACTGAAGCTTTCTTT. Its protein product is CASSSTRIGENTEAFF.

The table lists this clonotype with a few counts. As DNA, the CDR3 is TGTGCCAGCAGTCGGACTAGCGGGAGTGGCGAGCAGTTCTTC. Its translation is CASSRTSGSGEQFF. V gene TRBV12-3 or TRBV12-4 combines with J gene TRBJ2-1; 13 bases map to TRBD2. The CDR3 is made up of 14 amino acids. Trimming at V came to 5 bases and at J to 10 bases, leaving 5 bases not matched to a gene.

CDR3 in DNA: TGTGCCAGCAGTTCATCCTTAAAACTGTTTTTT. Protein: CASSSSLKLFF. This chain connects TRBV12-3 or TRBV12-4 to TRBJ1-4; no definite D call. Trimming took off 4 bases at V and 10 bases at J, with 7 bases between the two ends. This CDR3 contains 11 residues.

This clonotype was seen a handful of times. J is TRBJ2-3 and V is TRBV12-3 or TRBV12-4; TRBD2 aligns across 11 bases. There are 16 residues in the CDR3. V was pared by 5 bases and J by 1 base, with 5 bases of the junction left unmatched. CDR3 protein: CASSPRGLAGTDTQYF. The CDR3 region has the DNA TGTGCCAGCAGTCCGCGGGGACTAGCGGGCACAGATACGCAGTATTTT.

This clonotype has a handful of counts. The chain links TRBV10-3 to TRBJ1-6, with a weak D call TRBD1 (6 bases). Germline V gene data show CDR1 as ENHRY and CDR2 as SYGVKD. This CDR3 region has 14 residues. V was cut by 7 bases and J by 9 bases, with 16 bases left in between. CDR3 sequence (DNA): TGTGCCATCATGGGGGGCGGAAATGGTTCACCCCTCCACTTT. This sequence encodes CAIMGGGNGSPLHF.

This clonotype was found a few times. The rearrangement joins TRBV20-1 to TRBJ1-2; perhaps TRBD1 as D (5 bases). The CDR3 spans 15 residues. The V end lost 2 bases, the J end lost 2 bases, and 15 bases lay between the germline ends. The germline V gene encodes CDR1 DFQATT and CDR2 SNEGSKA (reference sequence). The CDR3 region has the DNA TGCAGTGCTAGAAAGACAGTCCCCATGAACTATGGCTACACCTTC. Protein sequence: CSARKTVPMNYGYTF.

The rearrangement uses TRBV15 and TRBJ2-7, with 10 bases identical to TRBD2. There are 16 residues in the CDR3. Trimming cost V 4 bases and J 4 bases; bases outside gene matches: 10. CDR1 is LNHNV and CDR2 is YYDKDF in the germline V gene (reference sequence). The CDR3 here is CATSTQPWTSGYEQYF. The CDR3 nucleotides read TGTGCCACCAGCACACAACCCTGGACTAGCGGTTACGAGCAGTACTTC.

This clonotype was detected a few times. The chain uses TRBV2 and TRBJ1-5, with 10 nucleotides matching TRBD1. The CDR3 spans 15 residues. V lost 2 bases and J lost 4; bases outside the gene matches: 2. The germline V gene encodes CDR1 SNHLY and CDR2 FYNNEI. The CDR3 DNA is TGTGCCAGCAGTGAAAGGGACAGGGGAAATCAGCCCCAGCATTTT. Amino acid sequence: CASSERDRGNQPQHF. Variable domain in full (rest from reference TRBV2 and TRBJ1-5): EPEVTQTPSHQVTQMGQEVILRCVPISNHLYFYWYRQILGQKVEFLVSFYNNEISEKSEIFDDQFSVERPDGSNFTLKIRSTKLEDSAMYFCASSERDRGNQPQHFGDGTRLSIL.

This clonotype was seen repeatedly, ten times or more. This rearrangement joins TRBV14 to TRBJ1-6; possibly TRBD1 for D (5 bases). V lost 3 bases and J lost 3, with 6 bases in between. Germline V gives CDR1 SGHDN, CDR2 FVKESK. The CDR3 runs to 14 residues. In nucleotides, the CDR3 is TGTGCCAGCAGCCATGGGGGCTATAATTCACCCCTCCACTTT. Translated, it gives CASSHGGYNSPLHF.